The clone carrying this T cell receptor beta chain was counted a single time. Trimming stripped 3 bases from V and 2 bases from J, with 2 bases between. This CDR3 comprises 12 residues. Germline CDR1 SEHNR, CDR2 FQNEAQ (reference sequence). The entry originates in a study of blood T cell repertoires in COVID-19. Whole-study context: PBMCs, B-cell-depleted T cells, or T cells were the source of the cDNA or gDNA that made up the material.

How the authors handled the data: Reference gene primers were amplified, and this amplification served to estimate nucleated cell counts. TCRdb's table, derived via immunoSEQ multiplex PCR, lists solely in-frame clones and lacks some. V, J and clone size reflect that table, while D and trimming were determined from the DNA. This sample has 190,000 or so clones, with under 80% found just once. The sequence was collected from a man aged 45 to 65 who had recovered from COVID-19. The sample consisted of peripheral blood. The chain couples TRBV7-9 to TRBJ1-3; D gene unclear. The CDR3 here is CASSFTGNTIYF. Here the CDR3 DNA reads TGTGCCAGCAGCTTCACTGGAAACACCATATATTTT. Filled out from reference TRBV7-9 and TRBJ1-3, the complete variable domain reads DTGVSQNPRHKITKRGQNVTFRCDPISEHNRLYWYRQTLGQGPEFLTYFQNEAQLEKSRLLSDRFSAERPKGSFSTLEIQRTEQGDSAMYLCASSFTGNTIYFGEGSWLTVV.